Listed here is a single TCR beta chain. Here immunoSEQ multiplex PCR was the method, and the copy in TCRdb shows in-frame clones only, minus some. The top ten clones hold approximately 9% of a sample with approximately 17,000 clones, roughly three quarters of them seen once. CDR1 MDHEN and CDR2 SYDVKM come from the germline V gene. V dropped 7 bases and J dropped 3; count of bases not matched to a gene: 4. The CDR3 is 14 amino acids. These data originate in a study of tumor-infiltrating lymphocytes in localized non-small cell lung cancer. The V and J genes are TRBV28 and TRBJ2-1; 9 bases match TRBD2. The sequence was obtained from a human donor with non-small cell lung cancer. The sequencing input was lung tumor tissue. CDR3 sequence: CASTISGSYNEQFF. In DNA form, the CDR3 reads TGTGCCAGCACTATTAGCGGGAGCTACAATGAGCAGTTCTTC.